The 15 T cell receptor beta chains presented below share a single source sample, sequenced in a study of blood T cell repertoires in COVID-19. Assay: immunoSEQ multiplex PCR; the TCRdb copy retains only in-frame clones and omits some. The sample yields over 80,000 clones, around 90% seen once. Input material: peripheral blood. These receptors were collected from a man between 65 and 79 years old with acute or convalescent COVID-19.

This sequence joins TRBV6-6 and TRBJ2-7; 7 bases fit TRBD1. Germline CDR1 and CDR2: MNHNY and SVGAGI (reference sequence). Germline trimming cut 2 bases from V and 12 bases from J; bases unmatched to any gene: 19. The CDR3 totals 16 residues. In DNA form, the CDR3 reads TGTGCCAGCAGTTACCGGACAGGACCCATCTTATCACCGAGGTACTTC. This gives the protein CASSYRTGPILSPRYF.

J is TRBJ1-6 and V is TRBV3-1 (or the pseudogene TRBV3-2), with 7 bases identical to TRBD1. This CDR3 has 15 residues. Germline-derived CDR1 and CDR2 are LGHDT and YNNKEL (reference sequence). V lost 4 bases and J lost 6; bases outside the gene matches: 6. CDR3 DNA sequence: TGTGCCAGCAGCCTGACGTGGGACAGTAATTCACCCCTCCACTTT. It yields the protein CASSLTWDSNSPLHF.

V is TRBV28 and J is TRBJ2-1; tentatively, D is TRBD1 (6 bases). The length of the CDR3 is 15 residues. CDR1 and CDR2 (germline): MDHEN, SYDVKM. The germline V and J ends were trimmed by 2 bases and 2 bases, with 10 bases remaining between them. The CDR3 reads CASSLGTGTYNEQFF. CDR3 sequence (DNA): TGTGCCAGCAGTTTAGGAACAGGGACCTACAATGAGCAGTTCTTC.

This clone showed up just a few times. An end of the junction differs from the germline gene, which may be a read error. The chain employs TRBV5-8 and TRBJ2-7; tentative D call: TRBD1 (5 bases). The CDR3 contains 11 residues. Germline CDR1 reads SGHTS; CDR2 reads YDEGEE. The CDR3 bases are TGTGCCAGCAGCTTGCTGTCAGGGTGCTGCTTC. Its translation is CASSLLSGCCF.

The rearrangement joins TRBV27 to TRBJ2-1; 7 bases map to TRBD2. CDR3 length: 15 amino acids. V was pared by 3 bases and J by 9 bases, with 11 bases of the junction left unmatched. Germline values: CDR1 MNHEY, CDR2 SMNVEV (reference sequence). The CDR3, as DNA: TGTGCCAGCAGTTTCGGGTTAGCGGGCGTTAGTGAGCAGTTCTTC. Encoded protein: CASSFGLAGVSEQFF.

The chain combines TRBV11-2 with TRBJ2-7; 10 bases are a match to TRBD1. The CDR3 loop spans 15 amino acids. V was clipped by 2 bases and J by 6 bases; unmatched bases: 7. Germline V CDR1 and CDR2: SGHAT, FQNNGV. DNA for the CDR3: TGTGCCAGCAGCTTATCTGACAGGGGGCTCTCCGAGCAGTACTTC. The encoded protein is CASSLSDRGLSEQYF.

V and J are TRBV11-3 and TRBJ2-3, with 10 bases identical to TRBD1. Germline CDR1 SGHNT, CDR2 YENEEA. V shed 1 base, J shed 5 bases, and the junction held 3 bases outside the gene matches. CDR3 length: 15 residues. Here the CDR3 reads CASSLGGTGEDTQYF. For the CDR3, the DNA is TGTGCCAGCAGCTTAGGAGGGACAGGGGAAGATACGCAGTATTTT.

The genes are TRBV2 and TRBJ2-1; D is unresolved. The V gene's germline CDR1 is SNHLY and CDR2 FYNNEI. CDR3 length: 12 residues. V lost 4 bases to trimming and J lost 11 bases, with 12 bases between them. In DNA, the CDR3 is TGTGCCAGCAGTGTCGAGGCTAGTCAGCAGTTCTTC. Translating gives CASSVEASQQFF. Combining the CDR3 with reference TRBV2 and TRBJ2-1 gives the whole variable domain EPEVTQTPSHQVTQMGQEVILRCVPISNHLYFYWYRQILGQKVEFLVSFYNNEISEKSEIFDDQFSVERPDGSNFTLKIRSTKLEDSAMYFCASSVEASQQFFGPGTRLTVL.

V and J are TRBV4-3 and TRBJ1-6; TRBD1 matches 9 bases. The V segment lost 0 bases and the J segment 6 bases; nucleotides outside the gene matches: 9. The CDR3 has 18 residues. From germline, CDR1 is LGHNA and CDR2 YSLEER. The CDR3 loop is CASSQDIGTGSLNSPLHF. In DNA form, the CDR3 reads TGCGCCAGCAGCCAAGATATTGGGACAGGGAGCCTTAATTCACCCCTCCACTTT.

The V call is TRBV2, the J call TRBJ2-7; 7 nucleotides align to TRBD2. V was clipped by 8 bases and J by 3 bases; unmatched bases: 7. The CDR3 is made up of 13 amino acids. The germline V gene has CDR1 SNHLY and CDR2 FYNNEI. The CDR3: CASSAGVLYEQYF. The CDR3, as DNA: TGTGCCAGCTCCGCGGGGGTTCTCTACGAGCAGTACTTC.

V is TRBV23-1 and J is TRBJ2-3, with 9 bases that match TRBD1. TRBV23-1 is recorded as an ORF, its role being uncertain. This CDR3 contains 16 residues. Trimming at V came to 0 bases and at J to 3 bases, leaving 4 bases not matched to a gene. The CDR3 spells CASSQSYRGPTDTQYF. The CDR3 DNA reads as TGCGCCAGCAGTCAATCGTACAGGGGGCCAACAGATACGCAGTATTTT.

CDR3 region: CASSLLGFGGYTF. The DNA of the CDR3 is TGTGCCAGCAGTTTATTGGGCTTCGGTGGCTACACCTTC. This chain joins TRBV28 and TRBJ1-2; no clear D gene. Germline CDR1 MDHEN, CDR2 SYDVKM. The CDR3 covers 13 residues. Trimming took 1 base from V and 7 from J, leaving 10 bases between them.

The gene calls are TRBV7-9 and TRBJ2-2; 10 bases match TRBD1. Germline V lookup: CDR1 SEHNR, CDR2 FQNEAQ (reference sequence). V trimming: 6 bases; J trimming: 1 base; junction bases outside the gene matches: 8. This CDR3 comprises 17 residues. The CDR3 loop reads CASSLGTGAGNTGELFF. In DNA, the CDR3 is TGTGCCAGCAGTCTTGGGACAGGGGCTGGGAACACCGGGGAGCTGTTTTTT.

This chain connects TRBV18 to TRBJ2-7, with 13 bases that match TRBD2. V gave up 2 bases and J gave up 0 bases; unmatched junction bases: 7. This CDR3 is 18 amino acids long. Looked up from germline, CDR1 is KGHSH and CDR2 is LQKENI. The CDR3: CASSPVRTSGGPSYEQYF. Here the CDR3 DNA reads TGTGCCAGCTCACCAGTCCGGACTAGCGGGGGTCCCTCCTACGAGCAGTACTTC. Complete variable domain (other parts from reference TRBV18 and TRBJ2-7): NAGVMQNPRHLVRRRGQEARLRCSPMKGHSHVYWYRQLPEEGLKFMVYLQKENIIDESGMPKERFSAEFPKEGPSILRIQQVVRGDSAAYFCASSPVRTSGGPSYEQYFGPGTRLTVT.

The chain is built from TRBV6-2 or TRBV6-3 and TRBJ1-2; D might be TRBD1 (5 bases). CDR1 and CDR2 (germline): MNHEY, SVGEGT. V was clipped by 2 bases and J by 2 bases, with 9 bases between them. The CDR3 is made up of 14 amino acids. The CDR3 DNA sequence: TGTGCCAGCAGTTACGGGGCGGCAAACTATGGCTACACCTTC. Its protein product is CASSYGAANYGYTF.